Listed below are T cell receptor beta chains from one sample, sequenced in a study of tumor and adjacent non-tumor tissue in lung cancer. TCRdb independently ran MiXCR on the multiplex PCR reads; one entry per CDR3 protein. The table lists around 82,000 distinct CDR3 sequences, approximately 78% of them singletons, with about half in the top ten. Sequenced input: distant non-tumor lung tissue. The source of these receptors is a man between 60 and 75 years old with non-small cell lung cancer. CDR3s leave out the opening cysteine and the closing phenylalanine or tryptophan. Clone size is not always given. Where it is, it says once, few, many or a class for expanded clones.

- TRBJ2-6 TRBV12-3/TRBV12-4 ASIQGRSGADVLT
- TRBJ2-7 TRBV20-1 SARDLAAQHAYKQY
few TRBJ2-5 TRBV19 ASSPLTGGLETQY
- TRBJ2-1 TRBV4-2 ASSQDNSGVLNERF
few TRBJ2-5 TRBV4-2 ASSQGSRQETQY
- TRBJ2-2 TRBV5-1 VSSENSGTSNTRELF
- TRBJ2-7 TRBV6-5 ARGIGGVNRYEQY
- TRBJ1-2 TRBV28 ACRKEDRSYGYT
once TRBJ2-2 TRBV11-2 ASPGTGNTGELF
- TRBJ1-1 TRBV29-1 SASRGYASMNTESF
- TRBJ1-5 TRBV4-1 ASNQDPVGVPFQPQH
- TRBJ2-7 TRBV5-4 ANSLAEGVYEQY
medium-sized TRBJ1-2 TRBV11-2 ASRGPLDYGYT
few TRBJ2-3 TRBV11-2 ASSFDRGSTDTQY
once TRBJ2-5 TRBV4-1 ASSPVSEGQTQY
many TRBJ2-1 TRBV24-1 ATSDRTGLEQF
few TRBJ2-6 TRBV11-2 ASSLVPKDRHSGANVLT
- TRBJ2-5 TRBV20-1 SAWSGVGETQY
- TRBJ2-1 TRBV4-3 ASRQDWARLAGRTYYNEQV
- TRBJ2-1 TRBV11-3 ASSVYKESYNEQF
- TRBJ2-2 TRBV11-3 ASSSRGAEGYRAGERF
- TRBJ2-2 TRBV11-2 GSSRHRVAVELF
- TRBJ1-1 TRBV11-3 ATRSHGLQSEAF
once TRBJ2-1 TRBV24-1 ATSDIPTSGRMNEQS
- TRBJ1-1 TRBV24-1 ATRGEERTEAS
- TRBJ2-1 TRBV20-1 NADSAGGPWIVQF
- TRBJ2-1 TRBV5-1 ASSLSQYNEQF
- TRBJ2-7 TRBV4-2 ASSQDHPESSYEQY
- TRBJ2-7 TRBV6-5 ASGNWGATRYEQY
many TRBJ1-2 TRBV29-1 SVDGQGGPLGYT
many TRBJ1-5 TRBV30 AWSGWNNQPQH
- TRBJ2-1 TRBV20-1 TARDRADEQS
- TRBJ2-7 TRBV6-5 ASGYSPSTVEQY
- TRBJ2-6 TRBV11-2 ASCLVRKDRPSGANVLT
- TRBJ2-7 TRBV10-2 ASSGLVKYEQY
- TRBJ1-4 TRBV7-8 ASSSLRGPLAEKLF
- TRBJ2-7 TRBV6-2/TRBV6-3 ASSEIVGVSYEQY
- TRBJ2-2 TRBV5-4 ASSLPAGTSNTGELF
- TRBJ2-7 TRBV20-1 SAASGTSGLSEQY
- TRBJ2-3 TRBV2 ASSVNSKDTQY
- TRBJ2-3 TRBV25-1 ARSRSTDTQY
many TRBJ2-4 TRBV6-1 ASSASGTSPLAKNIQY
- TRBJ2-1 TRBV29-1 SAQPGTSGSRQF
- TRBJ1-1 TRBV5-4 ASKQGGRMTEAF
- TRBJ2-1 TRBV29-1 SVACYRTPSIEQF
- TRBJ2-5 TRBV6-5 AGSCTGTAGAQY
- TRBJ1-2 TRBV29-1 SVTRTGRNGYT
- TRBJ2-4 TRBV6-2/TRBV6-3 ASSYGIAGDAKNIQS
- TRBJ1-2 TRBV24-1 AISDAGWSTYGYT